This T cell receptor (beta chain) comes out of a study of CD8 T cells in ankylosing spondylitis. Findings and caveats of the study: Among TCR beta sequences, a motif of roughly 8 highly homologous variants appeared characteristic of ankylosing spondylitis blood. Disease-linked clones were reportedly significantly enriched in matched ankylosing spondylitis synovial fluid.

The table lists this clonotype with many counts. The antigen is not known. One entry per CDR3 protein results from TCRdb running MiXCR on the 5' RACE reads. This sample yields 100,000 to 150,000 distinct CDR3 sequences, of which 9.5% to 12% are seen a single time; less than 5% belongs to the top ten. Germline V gene sequence: CDR1 SGHRS, CDR2 YFSETQ. V lost 6 bases and J lost 7, with 19 bases in between. The CDR3 totals 14 residues. The gene calls are TRBV5-1 and TRBJ1-2; D uncertain. The receptor's source is a female donor with ankylosing spondylitis or in good health (not recorded which). Sequenced: blood, either unsorted or a sorted T cell fraction (not recorded which). DNA for the CDR3: TGCGCCAGCACCTGGGCCACCGAGGGAGGTGGCTACACCTTC. This sequence encodes CASTWATEGGGYTF.